The 21 T cell receptor beta chains below come from one sample, sequenced in a study of cytomegalovirus exposure and HLA in healthy donors. 60 Vbeta and 13 Jbeta primers were used in PCR. Sequencing was performed with immunoSEQ multiplex PCR; in TCRdb, only in-frame clones are kept and a portion is missing. The sample includes about 90,000 clones, more than 60% seen only once; the top ten take roughly 1.9%. Sample: PBMCs. The origin of the receptors is a boy younger than 18 in good health and CMV-seronegative.

The chain is built from TRBV29-1 and TRBJ1-2, with D uncertain. Per germline, CDR1 SQVTM and CDR2 ANQGSEA. The CDR3 covers 13 residues. V lost 4 bases and J lost 5, with 14 bases in between. The CDR3 DNA sequence: TGCAGCGTTGTCCTAAAACCACAGTATGGCTACACCTTC. Amino acids: CSVVLKPQYGYTF.

This clone was seen only a few times. V and J are TRBV6-4 and TRBJ2-6; D uncertain. Trimming took off 5 bases at V and 1 base at J, with 9 bases between the two ends. The CDR3 is 15 residues long. CDR1 is MRHNA and CDR2 is SNTAGT in the germline V gene. The CDR3 region is CASSQHPSGANVLTF. The CDR3 DNA sequence: TGTGCCAGCAGTCAACACCCATCTGGGGCCAACGTCCTGACTTTC.

The CDR3 loop reads CASRAHETQYF. The CDR3 nucleotides are TGTGCCAGCAGGGCCCACGAGACCCAGTACTTC. The V and J genes are TRBV2 and TRBJ2-5; D uncertain. The CDR3 spans 11 residues. CDR1 and CDR2 (germline): SNHLY, FYNNEI. Trimming cost V 6 bases and J 5 bases, with 7 bases left between them.

This clone was seen more than once but under ten times. The chain combines TRBV28 with TRBJ2-7, with TRBD2 as a possible D gene (6 bases). There are 15 residues in the CDR3. Germline V gene sequence: CDR1 MDHEN, CDR2 SYDVKM. Trimming shortened V by 3 bases and J by 3 bases, and 15 bases separated the two germline ends. The CDR3 DNA reads as TGTGCCAGCAGTTTCCGCGGACTACGAGACTACGAGCAGTACTTC. It is translated as CASSFRGLRDYEQYF.

The chain couples TRBV10-2 to TRBJ1-2; tentative D call: TRBD1 (5 bases). V lost 0 bases, J lost 7 bases, and 12 bases lay in between. Germline CDR1 is WSHSY and CDR2 is SAAADI. The CDR3 extends over 14 amino acids. CDR3 nucleotides: TGCGCCAGCAGTGAGTCGGGCAGGGTAGCTGGCTACACCTTC. The encoded protein is CASSESGRVAGYTF.

V and J are TRBV5-4 and TRBJ2-2; TRBD2 aligns across 10 bases. The germline CDR1 and CDR2 sequences are SGHNT and YYREEE (reference sequence). The CDR3 has 18 residues. With V trimmed by 0 bases and J by 4 bases, 9 bases remained unmatched. As DNA, the CDR3 is TGTGCCAGCAGCTTGGTCCCCTCTAGCGGGGGCCTCACCGGGGAGCTGTTTTTT. Translated, it gives CASSLVPSSGGLTGELFF.

This rearrangement joins TRBV7-2 to TRBJ2-7; 7 positions agree with TRBD1. V lost 5 bases, J lost 0 bases, and 4 bases stayed unmatched. This CDR3 has 14 residues. Per germline, CDR1 SGHTA and CDR2 FQGNSA. The CDR3 sequence is CASSPWDSSYEQYF. Written as DNA, the CDR3 is TGTGCCAGCAGCCCGTGGGACAGCTCCTACGAGCAGTACTTC. The entire variable domain, with the rest obtained from reference TRBV7-2 and TRBJ2-7, is as follows: GAGVSQSPSNKVTEKGKDVELRCDPISGHTALYWYRQSLGQGLEFLIYFQGNSAPDKSGLPSDRFSAERTGGSVSTLTIQRTQQEDSAVYLCASSPWDSSYEQYFGPGTRLTVT.

The V gene is TRBV29-1, the J gene TRBJ2-5, with 12 bases identical to TRBD2. Trimming at V came to 7 bases and at J to 5 bases, leaving 14 bases not matched to a gene. The CDR3 is 16 amino acids. Germline V lookup: CDR1 SQVTM, CDR2 ANQGSEA. In DNA, the CDR3 is TGCAGCGGTGTGTCGCTAGCGGGGGGGCCCGGGGAGACCCAGTACTTC. This translates into CSGVSLAGGPGETQYF. Supplemented by reference TRBV29-1 and TRBJ2-5, the full variable domain reads SAVISQKPSRDICQRGTSLTIQCQVDSQVTMMFWYRQQPGQSLTLIATANQGSEATYESGFVIDKFPISRPNLTFSTLTVSNMSPEDSSIYLCSGVSLAGGPGETQYFGPGTRLLVL.

The chain is built from TRBV30 and TRBJ1-1, with D perhaps matching TRBD1 (5 bases). Germline assignment: CDR1 GTSNPN and CDR2 SVGIG (reference sequence). CDR3 length: 13 amino acids. Trimming removed 0 bases from V and 4 bases from J, with 9 bases in between. The CDR3: CAWSVSGITEAFF. CDR3 sequence (DNA): TGTGCCTGGAGTGTCTCAGGGATCACTGAAGCTTTCTTT.

The chain couples TRBV9 to TRBJ2-7; D perhaps matches TRBD2 (6 bases). CDR3 length: 15 residues. Looked up from germline, CDR1 is SGDLS and CDR2 is YYNGEE. V lost 0 bases and J 0 bases, leaving 10 bases between the germline ends. In DNA form, the CDR3 reads TGTGCCAGCAGCGTAGATAGCGGCAGCTCCTACGAGCAGTACTTC. It codes for CASSVDSGSSYEQYF.

This clone came up a few times. The rearrangement links TRBV30 to TRBJ1-3; 7 nucleotides match TRBD1. The germline CDR1 and CDR2 sequences are GTSNPN and SVGIG (reference sequence). J was trimmed by 2 bases and V by 6 bases; bases with no gene match: 4. The CDR3 sequence is 13 residues long. In DNA form, the CDR3 reads TGTGCCTGCACGACAGGGACTGGAAACACCATATATTTT. The encoded protein is CACTTGTGNTIYF.

This clone was recorded a few times. The chain recombines TRBV7-2 with TRBJ2-1; D gene uncertain. The CDR3 loop spans 13 amino acids. Deletions cut 6 bases from V and 0 bases from J, with 6 bases between. Germline V CDR1 and CDR2: SGHTA, FQGNSA. The CDR3, as DNA: TGTGCCAGCAGGTCGAGCTCCTACAATGAGCAGTTCTTC. Translating it yields CASRSSSYNEQFF.

A few counts support this clone. The V gene is TRBV28, the J gene TRBJ1-1; no firm D call. V was trimmed by 5 bases and J by 6 bases, leaving 10 bases between them. Germline V lookup: CDR1 MDHEN, CDR2 SYDVKM. The CDR3 is made up of 12 amino acids. The CDR3 DNA follows: TGTGCCAGCAGTAGCCGATTTTCTGAAGCTTTCTTT. It codes for CASSSRFSEAFF.

The chain couples TRBV4-1 to TRBJ2-3; no reliable D call. The CDR3 extends over 15 amino acids. Germline values: CDR1 MGHRA, CDR2 YSYEKL. V dropped 4 bases and J dropped 4 bases, with 15 bases sitting between them. In nucleotides, the CDR3 is TGCGCCAGCAGCCTTGACGGGTCCGGCTCAGATACGCAGTATTTT. Translating it yields CASSLDGSGSDTQYF.

This clone was observed a few times. The rearrangement links TRBV30 to TRBJ1-4; D is perhaps TRBD1 (6 bases). Germline V lookup: CDR1 GTSNPN, CDR2 SVGIG (reference sequence). With 3 bases removed from V and 8 bases from J, the gap between germline ends came to 28 bases. This CDR3 comprises 18 residues. The CDR3 DNA is TGTGCCTGGAGACAATCCAGAAATGGGGGCAGGGTCTCGGAAAAACTGTTTTTT. This translates into CAWRQSRNGGRVSEKLFF.

This chain joins TRBV10-2 and TRBJ1-5, with D uncertain. The CDR3 covers 15 residues. Germline V gene sequence: CDR1 WSHSY, CDR2 SAAADI. V lost 3 bases, J lost 0 bases, and 9 bases lay in between. The CDR3 DNA sequence: TGCGCCAGCAGTGAATTTATTAATAGCAATCAGCCCCAGCATTTT. Translated, it gives CASSEFINSNQPQHF.

V usage is TRBV7-2 and J usage is TRBJ2-7; 7 nucleotides line up with TRBD1. Germline loops: CDR1 SGHTA, CDR2 FQGNSA. This CDR3 has 15 residues. V gave up 3 bases and J gave up 5 bases; unmatched junction bases: 10. CDR3 DNA: TGTGCCAGCAGCTTGTCAGGACAGGTGACCCACGAGCAGTACTTC. This encodes CASSLSGQVTHEQYF.

The chain is built from TRBV14 and TRBJ1-2, with 8 nucleotides matching TRBD1. Germline V gives CDR1 SGHDN, CDR2 FVKESK. This CDR3 has 15 residues. The J segment lost 2 bases and the V segment lost 2 bases, leaving 4 bases of the junction unmatched. The CDR3 loop is CASSQRTGLNYGYTF. CDR3 nucleotides: TGTGCCAGCAGCCAACGGACAGGGTTGAACTATGGCTACACCTTC. Filled out from reference TRBV14 and TRBJ1-2, the complete variable domain reads EAGVTQFPSHSVIEKGQTVTLRCDPISGHDNLYWYRRVMGKEIKFLLHFVKESKQDESGMPNNRFLAERTGGTYSTLKVQPAELEDSGVYFCASSQRTGLNYGYTFGSGTRLTVV.

In this sample, this clone turned up once. This chain's CDR3 is CATSRGGTDTQYF. The CDR3 nucleotides read TGTGCCACCAGCAGGGGGGGGACAGATACGCAGTATTTT. The chain combines TRBV15 with TRBJ2-3; 7 nucleotides agree with TRBD2. CDR3 length: 13 amino acids. CDR1 is LNHNV and CDR2 is YYDKDF in the germline V gene (reference sequence). V lost 3 bases to trimming and J lost 3 bases; unmatched junction nucleotides: 0. The entire variable domain, with the rest obtained from reference TRBV15 and TRBJ2-3, is as follows: DAMVIQNPRYQVTQFGKPVTLSCSQTLNHNVMYWYQQKSSQAPKLLFHYYDKDFNNEADTPDNFQSRRPNTSFCFLDIRSPGLGDTAMYLCATSRGGTDTQYFGPGTRLTVL.

This clone was counted a single time. The rearrangement links TRBV10-1 to TRBJ2-4; 8 nucleotides align to TRBD2. Germline V gene sequence: CDR1 WNHNN, CDR2 SYGVQD (reference sequence). Trimming at V came to 3 bases and at J to 7 bases, leaving 8 bases not matched to a gene. The CDR3 has 15 amino acids. The CDR3 region is CASSDQGLAHNIQYF. In nucleotides, the CDR3 is TGCGCCAGCAGTGACCAAGGACTAGCCCATAACATTCAGTACTTC.

This rearrangement joins TRBV19 to TRBJ1-4; D is perhaps TRBD1 (5 bases). Germline lookup yields CDR1 LNHDA and CDR2 SQIVND (reference sequence). The V and J ends lost 7 bases and 7 bases respectively, with 16 bases between them. The CDR3 contains 14 residues. The chain's CDR3 is CASIYFTGTEKLFF. The CDR3 bases are TGTGCCAGTATTTATTTCACAGGTACTGAAAAACTGTTTTTT.